The 20 T cell receptor beta chains below all came from one sample that was sequenced in a study of cytomegalovirus exposure and HLA in healthy donors. PCR primers comprised 60 Vbeta and 13 Jbeta primers. Repertoires were generated with immunoSEQ multiplex PCR, while TCRdb's copy carries only in-frame clones and drops some. This sample has around 160,000 clones, with roughly two thirds found just once. Sequencing was performed on PBMCs. The receptors were sampled from a woman aged 40 to 49 in good health and CMV-seropositive.

V and J are TRBV9 and TRBJ2-5; possibly TRBD2 for D (5 bases). The germline gives CDR1 SGDLS, CDR2 YYNGEE. Trimming removed 4 bases at V and 1 base at J, with 17 bases between. The CDR3 extends over 16 amino acids. The CDR3: CASSSHPAGTQETQYF. In DNA form, the CDR3 reads TGTGCCAGCAGCTCCCACCCGGCGGGTACCCAAGAGACCCAGTACTTC.

The chain carries TRBV11-2 and TRBJ2-5, with no clear D. CDR1 and CDR2 (germline): SGHAT, FQNNGV. The CDR3 extends over 13 amino acids. The germline V and J ends were trimmed by 0 bases and 4 bases, with 6 bases remaining between them. CDR3 nucleotide sequence: TGTGCCAGCAGCTTAGAGAGGATAGAGACCCAGTACTTC. Translation: CASSLERIETQYF.

The chain combines TRBV27 with TRBJ1-2; 8 bases map to TRBD1. The CDR3 loop spans 14 amino acids. CDR1 is MNHEY, CDR2 SMNVEV, per germline (reference sequence). The V gene end was trimmed by 7 bases and the J gene end by 3 bases; junction bases not matched to a gene: 7. CDR3 sequence (DNA): TGTGCCAGCAAGCGGCAGACAGGGGACTATGGCTACACCTTC. Its protein product is CASKRQTGDYGYTF.

The CDR3 region has the DNA TGCGCCAGCAGCTCCGGACAGGGGGTCGCTGGGGCCAACGTCCTGACTTTC. Its translation: CASSSGQGVAGANVLTF. The chain couples TRBV5-1 to TRBJ2-6; 10 bases are a match to TRBD1. This CDR3 is built from 17 residues. Germline loops: CDR1 SGHRS, CDR2 YFSETQ. Losses at the gene ends were 3 bases for V and 2 bases for J; bases not matched to a gene: 5.

V usage is TRBV6-6 and J usage is TRBJ1-6; TRBD1 matches 10 bases. This CDR3 region has 16 residues. Per germline, CDR1 MNHNY and CDR2 SVGAGI (reference sequence). Trimming removed 5 bases from V and 7 bases from J; junction bases left unmatched: 8. CDR3: CASSTGSGQGNSPLHF. In nucleotides, the CDR3 is TGTGCCAGCAGTACTGGGTCGGGACAGGGGAATTCACCCCTCCACTTT.

This chain uses TRBV29-1 with TRBJ2-7; TRBD2 agrees at 7 bases. Germline V gives CDR1 SQVTM, CDR2 ANQGSEA. The CDR3 length is 12 residues. V dropped 4 bases and J dropped 4; count of bases not matched to a gene: 4. CDR3 protein: CSVAGGRYEQYF. CDR3 in DNA: TGCAGCGTTGCGGGAGGACGTTACGAGCAGTACTTC.

This rearrangement joins TRBV13 to TRBJ2-7, with D perhaps TRBD2 (6 bases). CDR3 length: 13 amino acids. Germline V CDR1 and CDR2: PRHDT, FYEKMQ (reference sequence). V gave up 4 bases and J gave up 8 bases, with 15 bases separating them. The CDR3 loop reads CASSSDSGVKQYF. CDR3 in DNA: TGTGCCAGCAGCTCAGATTCGGGGGTCAAGCAGTACTTC.

V and J are TRBV7-2 and TRBJ1-6; tentative D call: TRBD1 (5 bases). The germline gives CDR1 SGHTA, CDR2 FQGNSA. This CDR3 has 14 residues. V lost 2 bases and J lost 10, with 12 bases in between. The chain's CDR3 is CASSLRGAGSPLHF. The CDR3 bases are TGTGCCAGCAGCTTAAGGGGCGCCGGGTCACCCCTCCACTTT. The whole variable domain, remainder taken from reference TRBV7-2 and TRBJ1-6, is GAGVSQSPSNKVTEKGKDVELRCDPISGHTALYWYRQSLGQGLEFLIYFQGNSAPDKSGLPSDRFSAERTGGSVSTLTIQRTQQEDSAVYLCASSLRGAGSPLHFGNGTRLTVT.

V is TRBV2 and J is TRBJ2-4; TRBD2 agrees at 7 bases. After removal of 3 bases from V and 3 bases from J, the junction contained 8 bases not matched to a gene. The CDR3 runs 16 residues. Germline V CDR1 and CDR2: SNHLY, FYNNEI. The CDR3 loop is CASSDGGGWDKNIQYF. In nucleotides, the CDR3 is TGTGCCAGCAGTGATGGGGGGGGATGGGACAAAAACATTCAGTACTTC.

This clone occurred a few times. The V and J genes are TRBV6-1 and TRBJ1-5, with TRBD1 as a possible D gene (6 bases). The length of the CDR3 is 14 residues. Germline V gene sequence: CDR1 MNHNS, CDR2 SASEGT. V was shortened by 5 bases and J by 7 bases, with 15 bases between the two germline ends. The CDR3 loop is CASSPQNREQPQHF. CDR3 in DNA: TGTGCCAGCAGTCCCCAGAACAGGGAACAGCCCCAGCATTTT.

The CDR3 nucleotides read TGTGCCAGCAGCTTAGTCCTAGCGGGGGGTTCAGATACGCAGTATTTT. It is translated as CASSLVLAGGSDTQYF. The chain couples TRBV11-2 to TRBJ2-3, with TRBD2 matching 11 bases. The CDR3 has 16 residues. In germline, CDR1 is SGHAT, CDR2 FQNNGV. Germline trimming cut 1 base from V and 4 bases from J; bases unmatched to any gene: 4.

V gene TRBV5-4 combines with J gene TRBJ2-3, with a weak D call TRBD1 (6 bases). The germline V and J ends were trimmed by 2 bases and 10 bases, with 14 bases remaining between them. CDR1 is SGHNT, CDR2 YYREEE, per germline (reference sequence). CDR3 length: 13 amino acids. The CDR3 protein is CASSLPSGGPQYF. The DNA of the CDR3 is TGTGCCAGCAGCTTACCGTCTGGGGGCCCGCAGTATTTT.

This chain connects TRBV9 to TRBJ1-2, with 9 bases that match TRBD1. Germline-derived CDR1 and CDR2 are SGDLS and YYNGEE. J lost 14 bases, V lost 4 bases, and 12 bases had no gene match. The CDR3 contains 13 residues. The CDR3 is CASSSRNGTGKTF. Written as DNA, the CDR3 is TGTGCCAGCAGCTCCCGAAACGGGACAGGGAAAACCTTC.

J is TRBJ2-3 and V is TRBV4-3, with D maybe TRBD1 (8 bases). In germline, CDR1 is LGHNA, CDR2 YSLEER. The CDR3 loop spans 14 amino acids. V lost 4 bases and J lost 5, with 13 bases in between. CDR3 nucleotides: TGCGCCAGCAGCCCGGACAGGGAGGGAGATACGCAGTATTTT. It translates to CASSPDREGDTQYF.

The rearrangement joins TRBV7-2 to TRBJ1-4, with D uncertain. The CDR3 spans 13 residues. The germline V and J ends were trimmed by 5 bases and 4 bases, with 8 bases remaining between them. CDR1 SGHTA and CDR2 FQGNSA come from the germline V gene. The CDR3 protein is CASSPRGNEKLFF. DNA of the CDR3: TGTGCCAGCAGCCCCCGCGGTAATGAAAAACTGTTTTTT.

The rearrangement joins TRBV6-6 to TRBJ1-5, with 7 bases matching TRBD1. The germline V gene encodes CDR1 MNHNY and CDR2 SVGAGI (reference sequence). This CDR3 is built from 16 residues. The ends lost 1 base at V and 4 bases at J; junction bases unmatched: 7. CDR3 bases: TGTGCCAGCAGTTACTTTAAGGGACAGATGAATCAGCCCCAGCATTTT. Protein product: CASSYFKGQMNQPQHF.

The chain uses TRBV29-1 and TRBJ1-1, with 8 bases lining up with TRBD1. The CDR3 runs 14 residues. Unmatched junction bases numbered 8, after V lost 7 bases and J lost 1 base. Germline assignment: CDR1 SQVTM and CDR2 ANQGSEA. CDR3 sequence: CSAAGGERNTEAFF. The CDR3 nucleotides read TGCAGCGCCGCAGGGGGCGAGCGGAACACTGAAGCTTTCTTT.

The rearrangement joins TRBV7-3 to TRBJ2-3; 7 bases are shared with TRBD2. CDR3 length equals 15 residues. The V gene's germline CDR1 is SGHTA and CDR2 FQGTGA. J was trimmed by 0 bases and V by 3 bases; bases with no gene match: 3. The CDR3 DNA sequence: TGTGCCAGCAGCTTCTTCGGGGGGAGCACAGATACGCAGTATTTT. It codes for CASSFFGGSTDTQYF.

The rearrangement links TRBV29-1 to TRBJ1-2; 8 bases fit TRBD1. The CDR3 spans 13 residues. V shed 6 bases and J 7 bases; nucleotides not matched to a gene: 10. CDR1 and CDR2 from the germline V gene are SQVTM and ANQGSEA. CDR3 bases: TGCAGCGTATTTCAGGGGGCAGGAGGTGGCTACACCTTC. This translates into CSVFQGAGGGYTF.

The genes are TRBV21-1 and TRBJ2-7; TRBD2, the table's D call, lacks a check against the DNA. TRBV21-1 is shown as a pseudogene. The CDR3 length is 15 residues. This CDR3 reads CASSFRTSGGNGQYF. The CDR3 DNA reads as TGTGCCAGCAGCTTCAGGACTAGCGGGGGGAATGGGCAGTACTTC.